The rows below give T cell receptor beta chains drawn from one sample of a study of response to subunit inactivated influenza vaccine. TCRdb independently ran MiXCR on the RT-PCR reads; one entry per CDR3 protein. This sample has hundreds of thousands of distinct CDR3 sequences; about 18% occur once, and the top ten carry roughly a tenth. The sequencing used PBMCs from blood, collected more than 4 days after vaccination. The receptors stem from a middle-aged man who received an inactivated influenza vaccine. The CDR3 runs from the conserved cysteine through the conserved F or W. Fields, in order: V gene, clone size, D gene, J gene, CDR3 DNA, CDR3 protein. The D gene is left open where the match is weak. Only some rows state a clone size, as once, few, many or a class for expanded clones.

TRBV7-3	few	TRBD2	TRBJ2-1	TGTGCCAGCAGCCAAAGCGGGAGGGCAGGGAATGAGCAGTTCTTC	CASSQSGRAGNEQFF
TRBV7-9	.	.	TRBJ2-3	TGTGCCAGCAGCTTAAACCGGGGTCCCACAGATACGCAGTATTTT	CASSLNRGPTDTQYF
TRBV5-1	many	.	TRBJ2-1	TGCGCCAGCAGCTTGGGGAGGGTCGGGGATGAGCAGTTCTTC	CASSLGRVGDEQFF
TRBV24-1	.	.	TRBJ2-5	TGTGCCACCAGTGATGGGGGAGTGAAGACCCAGTACTTC	CATSDGGVKTQYF
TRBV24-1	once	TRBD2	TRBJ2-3	TGTGCCACCAGTGATTTAGGCGGGGGGGCAACAGATACGCAGTATTTT	CATSDLGGGATDTQYF
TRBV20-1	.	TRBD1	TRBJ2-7	TGCAGTGCTAGAACCGGGACAGGGGGGGGCAGCGAGCAGTACTTC	CSARTGTGGGSEQYF
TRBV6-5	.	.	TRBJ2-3	TGTGCCAGCAGTTACCCCATTAGGACAGATACGCAGTATTTT	CASSYPIRTDTQYF
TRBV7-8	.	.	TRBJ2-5	TGTGCCAGCAGCTTACAGGGAGGTGGGGAGACCCAGTACTTC	CASSLQGGGETQYF
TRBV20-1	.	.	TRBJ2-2	TGCAGTGCTAGAATCCTAGCGAGTAGGGCCGGGGAGCTGTTTTTT	CSARILASRAGELFF
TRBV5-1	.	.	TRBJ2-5	TGCGCCAGCAGCTTGCAGTTAAGGACAAAGGAGACCCAGTACTTC	CASSLQLRTKETQYF
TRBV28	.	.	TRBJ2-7	TGTGCCAGCAGCTCACAGCAGGGACCCTACGAGCAGTACTTC	CASSSQQGPYEQYF
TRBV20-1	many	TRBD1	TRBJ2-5	TGCAGTGCTAGAGAAGGGACAGCGGAGACCCAGTACTTC	CSAREGTAETQYF
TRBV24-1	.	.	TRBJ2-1	TGTGCCACCAGTTTTGGAGGGGGCATTTCCTACAATGAGCAGTTCTTC	CATSFGGGISYNEQFF
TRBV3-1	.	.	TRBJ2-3	TGTGCCAGCAGCCGAGGGGCTAGCACAGATACGCAGTATTTT	CASSRGASTDTQYF
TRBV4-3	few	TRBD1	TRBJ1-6	TGCGCCAGCAGCCAAGATCACAACAGGGGGAATTCACCCCTCCACTTT	CASSQDHNRGNSPLHF
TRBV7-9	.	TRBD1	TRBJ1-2	TGTGCCAGCAGCCCGACCGGGACAGTTGACGGCTACACCTTC	CASSPTGTVDGYTF
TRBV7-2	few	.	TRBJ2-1	TGTGCCAGCAGCTACCAGGGACACCTCTCCTACAATGAGCAGTTCTTC	CASSYQGHLSYNEQFF
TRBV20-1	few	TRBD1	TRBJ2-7	TGCAGTGCTAGCTCGGGACAGGGAGGCCGCGAACCGTACTTC	CSASSGQGGREPYF
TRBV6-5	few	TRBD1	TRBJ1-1	TGTGCCAGCAGTTTGACAGGGCAACTTGAAGCTTTCTTT	CASSLTGQLEAFF
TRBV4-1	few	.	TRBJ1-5	TGCGCCAGCAGCCAAGACATATGGAGCAATCAGCCCCAGCATTTT	CASSQDIWSNQPQHF
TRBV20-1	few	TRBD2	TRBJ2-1	TGCAGTGCTAAAGCCCTACTAGCGGGAGGGAATCGGGCCTACAATGAGCAGTTCTTC	CSAKALLAGGNRAYNEQFF
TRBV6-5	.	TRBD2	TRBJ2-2	TGTGCCAGCAGTTTTTTAGCGGGGGGCTCGAACACCGGGGAGCTGTTTTTT	CASSFLAGGSNTGELFF
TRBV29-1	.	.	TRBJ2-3	TGCAGCGGGAGCGGAGCTACCACAGATACGCAGTATTTT	CSGSGATTDTQYF
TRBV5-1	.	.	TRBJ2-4	TGCGCCAGCAGTCCAGGGCTGAACATTCAGTACTTC	CASSPGLNIQYF
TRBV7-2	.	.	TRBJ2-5	TGTGCCAGCAGCTTAGGGGTCACGGAGACCCAGTACTTC	CASSLGVTETQYF
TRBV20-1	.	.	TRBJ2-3	TGCAGTGCTAGGGAACTCCTCGATTTCGGCACGCAGTATTTT	CSARELLDFGTQYF
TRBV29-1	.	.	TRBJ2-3	TGCAGCGCGACCTCCGGGATAAACACAGATACGCAGTATTTT	CSATSGINTDTQYF
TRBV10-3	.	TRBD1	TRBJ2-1	TGTGCCATCAGTGCGATGACAGGGGTCAATGAGCAGTTCTTC	CAISAMTGVNEQFF
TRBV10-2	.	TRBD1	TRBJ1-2	TGCGCCAGTATGGACAGGGCTGACGGCTACACCTTC	CASMDRADGYTF
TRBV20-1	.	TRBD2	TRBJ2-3	TGCAGTGCCCTCAGAGGCGGGAGGGGGAATACGCAGTATTTT	CSALRGGRGNTQYF
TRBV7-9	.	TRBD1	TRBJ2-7	TGTGCCAGCAGCCCGTCCGGGACAGGGATTCATTACGAGCAGTACTTC	CASSPSGTGIHYEQYF
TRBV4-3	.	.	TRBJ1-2	TGCGCCAGCAGCCAAGATCTCCCAGCTAACTATGGCTACACCTTC	CASSQDLPANYGYTF
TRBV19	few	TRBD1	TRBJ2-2	TGTGCCAGTAGTATAGGGGACAGACTGATTAACACCGGGGAGCTGTTTTTT	CASSIGDRLINTGELFF
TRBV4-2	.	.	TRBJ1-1	TGTGCCAGCAGCCAAGCGGGGGCGAACACTGAAGCTTTCTTT	CASSQAGANTEAFF
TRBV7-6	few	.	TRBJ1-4	TGTGCCAGCAGGGGGCCGACGGCGAATGAAAAACTGTTTTTT	CASRGPTANEKLFF
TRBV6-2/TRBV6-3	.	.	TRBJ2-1	TGTGCCAGCAGACGACTGGGCGGCAATGAGCAGTTCTTC	CASRRLGGNEQFF
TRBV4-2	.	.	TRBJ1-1	TGTGCCAGCAGCCACGGTCGAACTGGTAACACTGAAGCTTTCTTT	CASSHGRTGNTEAFF
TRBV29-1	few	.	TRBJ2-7	TGCAGCGTTGCCCAGTCCTACGAGCAGTACTTC	CSVAQSYEQYF
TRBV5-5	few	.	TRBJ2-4	TGTGCCAGCAACCCTTTAGCGGTGGAGGCCAAAAACATTCAGTACTTC	CASNPLAVEAKNIQYF
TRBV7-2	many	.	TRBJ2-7	TGTGCCAGCAGCTTAGTAAAGGGGACAACGTACGAGCAGTACTTC	CASSLVKGTTYEQYF
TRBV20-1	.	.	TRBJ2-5	TGCAGTGCTAGAGATCTCGGGGGCATCGAGACCCAGTACTTC	CSARDLGGIETQYF
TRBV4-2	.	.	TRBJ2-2	TGTGCCAGCAGCCAAAGGGAAAACAACGCGAACACCGGGGAGCTGTTTTTT	CASSQRENNANTGELFF
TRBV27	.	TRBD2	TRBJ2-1	TGTGCCAGCAGTTCCAGACTAGCGCGTCGCTCCTACAATGAGCAGTTCTTC	CASSSRLARRSYNEQFF
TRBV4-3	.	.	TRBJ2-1	TGCGCCAGCAGCCAAGTTCTACAATACAATGAGCAGTTCTTC	CASSQVLQYNEQFF
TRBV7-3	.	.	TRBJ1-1	TGTGCCAGCAGCGCCGGGCCCCCGAACACTGAAGCTTTCTTT	CASSAGPPNTEAFF
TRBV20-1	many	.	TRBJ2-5	TGCAGTGCTAGAGTAGGGGCGGAGACCCAGTACTTC	CSARVGAETQYF
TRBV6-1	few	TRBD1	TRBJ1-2	TGTGCCAGCAGTGGGAGGGACAGGATATACTCGGCTAACTATGGCTACACCTTC	CASSGRDRIYSANYGYTF
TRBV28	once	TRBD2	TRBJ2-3	TGTGCCAGCAGTTCTCTAGCGGGGGGGCCGGGCCCAGATACGCAGTATTTT	CASSSLAGGPGPDTQYF
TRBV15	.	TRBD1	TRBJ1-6	TGTGCCACCAGCGAAGGCCGGTCGACAGGGGAGTCACCCCTCCACTTT	CATSEGRSTGESPLHF
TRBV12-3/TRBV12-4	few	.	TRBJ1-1	TGTGCCAGCAGTTGGGCGGGGACTGAAGCTTTCTTT	CASSWAGTEAFF
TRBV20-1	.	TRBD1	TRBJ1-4	TGCAGTGCTGCCCGGGACAGGGTCTCTAATGAAAAACTGTTTTTT	CSAARDRVSNEKLFF
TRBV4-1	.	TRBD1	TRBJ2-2	TGCGCCAGCAGCCAAGGGGGCAGGGGGATATCGAACACCGGGGAGCTGTTTTTT	CASSQGGRGISNTGELFF
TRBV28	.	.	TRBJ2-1	TGTGCCAGCAGTTTTCCGGTCCCCGAGCAGTTCTTC	CASSFPVPEQFF
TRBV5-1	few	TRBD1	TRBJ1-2	TGCGCCAGCAGCTTACAGGGGGCGGATGGCTACACCTTC	CASSLQGADGYTF
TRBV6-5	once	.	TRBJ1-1	TGTGCCAGCAGTCGAGGACCCGCTGAAGCTTTCTTT	CASSRGPAEAFF
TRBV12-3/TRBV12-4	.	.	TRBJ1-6	TGTGCCAGCAGTTTAGGGGGGAAATCACCCCTCCACTTT	CASSLGGKSPLHF
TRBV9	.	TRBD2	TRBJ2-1	TGTGCCAGCAGCCCGAGCGGGAGGGCCCCCACTGAGCAGTTCTTC	CASSPSGRAPTEQFF
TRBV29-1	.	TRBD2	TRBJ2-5	TGCAGCGTCCGACTAGCGGGGTCGTACCAAGAGACCCAGTACTTC	CSVRLAGSYQETQYF
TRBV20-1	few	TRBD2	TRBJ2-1	TGCAGTGCCGCCGCTCTAGCGGGGGGAGGCAATGAGCAGTTCTTC	CSAAALAGGGNEQFF